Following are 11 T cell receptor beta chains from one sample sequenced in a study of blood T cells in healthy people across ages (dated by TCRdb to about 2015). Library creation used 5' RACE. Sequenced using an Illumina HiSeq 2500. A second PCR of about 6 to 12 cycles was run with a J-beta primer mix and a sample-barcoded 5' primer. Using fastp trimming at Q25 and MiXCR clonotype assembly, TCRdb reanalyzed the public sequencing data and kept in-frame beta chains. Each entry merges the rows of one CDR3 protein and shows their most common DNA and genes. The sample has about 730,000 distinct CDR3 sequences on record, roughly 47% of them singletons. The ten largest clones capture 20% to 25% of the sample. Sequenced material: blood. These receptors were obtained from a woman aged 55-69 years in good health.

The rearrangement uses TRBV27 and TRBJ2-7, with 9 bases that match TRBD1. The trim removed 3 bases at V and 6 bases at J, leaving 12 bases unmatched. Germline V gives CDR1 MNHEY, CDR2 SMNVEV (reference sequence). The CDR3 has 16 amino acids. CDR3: CASSFGRDRAWSEQYF. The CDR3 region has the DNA TGTGCCAGCAGTTTCGGCCGGGACAGGGCCTGGTCCGAGCAGTACTTC.

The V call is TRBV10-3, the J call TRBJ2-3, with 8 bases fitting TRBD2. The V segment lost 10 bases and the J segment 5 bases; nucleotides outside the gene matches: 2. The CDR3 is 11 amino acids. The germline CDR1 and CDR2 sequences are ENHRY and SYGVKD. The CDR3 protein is CASGTRDTQYF. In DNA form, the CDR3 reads TGTGCCAGTGGGACTAGAGATACGCAGTATTTT.

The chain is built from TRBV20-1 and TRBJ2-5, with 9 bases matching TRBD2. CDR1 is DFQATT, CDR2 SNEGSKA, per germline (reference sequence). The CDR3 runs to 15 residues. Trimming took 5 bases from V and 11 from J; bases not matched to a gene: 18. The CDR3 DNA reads TGCAGTGCTGATAGCCTAAGACTAGCGGTCGGTGAGCAGTACTTC. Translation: CSADSLRLAVGEQYF.

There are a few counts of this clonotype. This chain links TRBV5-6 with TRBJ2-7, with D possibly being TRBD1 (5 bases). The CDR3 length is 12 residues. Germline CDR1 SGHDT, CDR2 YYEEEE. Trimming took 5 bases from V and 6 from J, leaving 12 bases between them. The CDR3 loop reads CASRRTTGEQYF. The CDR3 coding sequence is TGTGCCAGCAGGAGGACAACCGGCGAGCAGTACTTC.

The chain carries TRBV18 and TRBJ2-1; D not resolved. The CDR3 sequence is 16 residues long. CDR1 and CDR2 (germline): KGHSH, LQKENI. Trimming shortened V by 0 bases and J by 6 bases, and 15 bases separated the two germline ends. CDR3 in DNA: TGTGCCAGCTCACCACCGGGTAGCCCTCAAGGCAATGAGCAGTTCTTC. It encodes CASSPPGSPQGNEQFF. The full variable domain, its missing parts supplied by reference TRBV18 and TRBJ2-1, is NAGVMQNPRHLVRRRGQEARLRCSPMKGHSHVYWYRQLPEEGLKFMVYLQKENIIDESGMPKERFSAEFPKEGPSILRIQQVVRGDSAAYFCASSPPGSPQGNEQFFGPGTRLTVL.

DNA for the CDR3: TGCGCCAGCAGCTCGACAGGGGGCCCTAATGAAAAACTGTTTTTT. Its translation: CASSSTGGPNEKLFF. This chain connects TRBV5-1 to TRBJ1-4, with 10 bases fitting TRBD1. This CDR3 has 15 residues. Germline V CDR1 and CDR2: SGHRS, YFSETQ. Trimming removed 3 bases from V and 3 bases from J; junction bases left unmatched: 2.

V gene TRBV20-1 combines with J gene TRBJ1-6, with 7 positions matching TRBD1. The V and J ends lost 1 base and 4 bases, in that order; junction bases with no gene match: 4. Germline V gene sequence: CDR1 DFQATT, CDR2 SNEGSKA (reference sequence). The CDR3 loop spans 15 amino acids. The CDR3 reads CSARVEGQYNSPLHF. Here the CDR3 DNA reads TGCAGTGCTAGAGTAGAGGGACAGTATAATTCACCCCTCCACTTT.

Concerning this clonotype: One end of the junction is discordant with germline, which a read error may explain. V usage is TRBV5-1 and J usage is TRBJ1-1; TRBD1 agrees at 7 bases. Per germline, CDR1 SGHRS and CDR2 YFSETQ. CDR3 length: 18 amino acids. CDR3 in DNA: TGCGCCAGCAGCTTCCGATTTCTTGTTGGACAGGATGGGGCTGAACCTTTCTTT. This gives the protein CASSFRFLVGQDGAEPFF.

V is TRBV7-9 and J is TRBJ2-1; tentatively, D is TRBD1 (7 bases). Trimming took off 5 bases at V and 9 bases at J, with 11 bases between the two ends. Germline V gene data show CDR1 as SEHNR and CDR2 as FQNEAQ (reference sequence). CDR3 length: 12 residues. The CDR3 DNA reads TGTGCCAGCAGCCTCAGGGGGGCTGAGCAGTTCTTC. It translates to CASSLRGAEQFF.

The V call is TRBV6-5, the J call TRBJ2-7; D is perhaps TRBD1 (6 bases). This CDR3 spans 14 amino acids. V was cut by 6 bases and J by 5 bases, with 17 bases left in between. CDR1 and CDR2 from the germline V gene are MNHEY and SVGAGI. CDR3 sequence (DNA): TGTGCCAGCAGACCCGGACAGTTAAGTGACGAGCAGTACTTC. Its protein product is CASRPGQLSDEQYF.

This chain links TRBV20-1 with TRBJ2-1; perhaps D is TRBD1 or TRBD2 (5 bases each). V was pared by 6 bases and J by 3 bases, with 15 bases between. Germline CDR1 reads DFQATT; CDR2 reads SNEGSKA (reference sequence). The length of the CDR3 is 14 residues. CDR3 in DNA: TGCAGTGCCGGGGACCCCCAGGTCTACAATGAGCAGTTCTTC. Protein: CSAGDPQVYNEQFF.